The text below deals with one TCR beta chain. This sample was taken from a study of control samples from healthy donors and cancer patients. Clones were read by immunoSEQ multiplex PCR, and TCRdb kept only the in-frame ones, dropping some. The table lists about 410,000 clones, approximately 92% of them singletons. V was cut by 6 bases and J by 3 bases, with 9 bases left in between. The CDR3 covers 13 residues. Looked up from germline, CDR1 is SQVTM and CDR2 is ANQGSEA. Sequencing was done on a sample of PBMCs. This sequence joins TRBV29-1 and TRBJ2-6; either TRBD1 or TRBD2 may supply D (5 bases each). The TCR sequence derives from a man aged 40-49 years with head and neck cancer. The CDR3 region is CSVGAGGANVLTF. The CDR3 DNA reads as TGCAGCGTCGGGGCTGGTGGGGCCAACGTCCTGACTTTC.